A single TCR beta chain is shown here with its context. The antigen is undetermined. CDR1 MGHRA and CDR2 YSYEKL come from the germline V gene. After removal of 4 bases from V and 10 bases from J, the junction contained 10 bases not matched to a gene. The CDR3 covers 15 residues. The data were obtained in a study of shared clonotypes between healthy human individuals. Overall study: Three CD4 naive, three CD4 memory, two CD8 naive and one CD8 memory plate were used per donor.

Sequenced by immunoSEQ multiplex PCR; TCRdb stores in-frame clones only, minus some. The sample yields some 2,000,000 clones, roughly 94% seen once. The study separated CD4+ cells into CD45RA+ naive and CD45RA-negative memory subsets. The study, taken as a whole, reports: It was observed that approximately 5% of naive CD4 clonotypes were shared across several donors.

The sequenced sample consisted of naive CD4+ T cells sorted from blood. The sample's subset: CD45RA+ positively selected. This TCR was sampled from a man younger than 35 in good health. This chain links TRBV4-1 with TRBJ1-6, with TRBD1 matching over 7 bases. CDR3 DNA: TGCGCCAGCAGCCCTGAGACAGGGCTGAACTCACCCCTCCACTTT. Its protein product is CASSPETGLNSPLHF.